Sequencing of this TCR beta chain was carried out in a study of T cells in Graves' hyperthyroidism and ophthalmopathy (dated by TCRdb to between 2019 and 2020). Regarding the complete study: Peripheral blood was collected at initial diagnosis, before any treatment. In addition, the study compared T-cell repertoires in thyroid tissue and in blood from several Graves' hyperthyroidism patients. After blood sampling, hyperthyroidism patients were treated with methimazole at a starting dose of 30 mg daily, and ophthalmopathy patients were treated with high-dose intravenous methylprednisolone. To identify TCR V-J signatures that set the groups apart, the researchers used a discovery cohort of 100 patients, made up of some 41 with Graves' ophthalmopathy and some 60 with stable Graves' hyperthyroidism. For training and testing, the roughly 97 patients in the discovery cohort were randomly divided in a 7:3 ratio. Whether ophthalmopathy could be predicted prospectively was tested in an independent validation cohort made up of roughly 19 hyperthyroidism patients plus 17 patients who later progressed to ophthalmopathy. The paper describes TCR Vbeta CDR3 sequencing of 135 peripheral blood samples, made up of roughly 45 ophthalmopathy patients, 70 to 75 hyperthyroidism patients and 17 progressor patients.

The TCR beta CDR3 regions were amplified from the RNA transcripts. For the first round of RT-PCR on the TCR CDR3, the HTBI primer set was used together with the Qiagen OneStep RT-PCR kit. Libraries were constructed in a second round of multiplex PCR, after which size selection and purification were performed. The libraries were sequenced on an Illumina HiSeq2000 using paired-end 100 bp reads. Concerning the study's data processing: SOAPnuke was used to process the raw data, throwing out any read that contained adapters or uncalled bases, had a mean Phred below 15, or lacked an exact constant-primer or identifier match. High-quality paired reads were merged using COPE v1.2.5, and each unique nucleotide sequence was defined as a clonotype. MiTCR v1.1 was used to align clonotypes to the IMGT TRBV, TRBD and TRBJ reference segments. Only V-J combinations with frequency above 0.0001, covering approximately 99% of repertoires, were analysed. The TCS score was defined as F50 (clonal expansion) divided by E x V (chaos), with BLOSUM62-based TCRdist calculated between CDR3 peptides within each V-J. Welch's t-statistics and random forest reduced roughly 500 V-J features to 10 to 15, which were used in a naive Bayes classifier (R e1071). TCRdb reanalyzed the raw reads on its own, using fastp at Q25 for trimming and MiXCR for clone calling, and kept in-frame beta chains. Rows matching on CDR3 protein sequence are summarized as one entry with the most common DNA and genes. It is TCRdb's table, rather than the study itself, that gives the V and J calls and clone size. A total of about 360,000 distinct CDR3 sequences appear in this sample, less than 15% of them only once. Over 8.5% of the sample goes to the ten largest clones.

Stable Graves' hyperthyroidism was defined as no progression to ophthalmopathy during 18 months of follow-up. The hyperthyroidism patients were between 18 and 65 years old and newly diagnosed, with a disease duration of less than 2 months. Exclusion was applied to patients with uncontrolled infections, other autoimmune diseases, pregnancy or lactation. Diagnoses were established on the basis of clinical symptoms, serum thyroxine and TRAb, thyroid ultrasound, and orbital computed tomography. PBMCs were separated from roughly 9.6 ml of fresh peripheral blood using Ficoll-Paque density gradient centrifugation. Total RNA was extracted using Trizol reagent, and RNA quality was assessed on an Agilent 2100 Bioanalyzer. This clonotype was counted many times. Its antigen is currently not known. One base away there is no much larger clone; base qualities are not given. The CDR3 runs 15 residues from the cysteine to the phenylalanine. Only the CDR3 DNA is retained, 45 bases long and in frame from the first base. Germline trimming amounts to 4 bases on V and 3 bases on J, with 9 as the count of junction bases outside the gene matches. CDR1 is given as SGHDT and CDR2 as YYEEEE, both from the germline V gene.

What the research found in general, with its limitations: In validation, the model predicted progression to ophthalmopathy a median of about 6 months before onset, with about 64% sensitivity and about 72% specificity. A model built on a 13 V-J signature distinguished ophthalmopathy from stable hyperthyroidism, reaching 85% to 90% sensitivity and 81% to 83% specificity in cross-validation and 80%/75% in testing. Most expanded thyroid clonotypes (frequency above 0.001) were also detected in blood, suggesting blood repertoires may reflect thyroid immune responses. Sample size was not statistically predetermined, and investigators were not blinded to group allocation.

This TCR derives from a woman between 18 and 29 years old with Graves' hyperthyroidism. Material: blood. The chain links TRBV5-6 with TRBJ2-7, and 8 junctional nucleotides match TRBD2. The nucleotides are TGTGCCAGCAGCCCAGGAAGCGGGAGTCGCTACGAGCAGTACTTC. Its protein reads: CASSPGSGSRYEQYF.